This T cell receptor beta chain comes out of a study of T cells in Graves' hyperthyroidism and ophthalmopathy. The trim removed 6 bases at V and 2 bases at J, leaving 15 bases unmatched. Germline V gene sequence: CDR1 SQVTM, CDR2 ANQGSEA. The CDR3 is 17 amino acids. This clonotype was observed many times. Its antigen is currently unknown. Not enrolled were patients with uncontrolled infection, other autoimmune disease, pregnancy or lactation. Orbital computed tomography, thyroid ultrasound, serum thyroxine and TRAb, and clinical symptoms together informed the diagnoses. PBMCs were collected from an approximately 9.3 ml volume of fresh peripheral blood. Whole-study results and caveats: Ophthalmopathy was identified by the model a median about 6.4 months ahead of onset.

Authors of the study amplified TCR beta CDR3 regions from RNA transcripts. The HTBI primer set drove a first-round RT-PCR of the TCR CDR3. MiXCR, applied by TCRdb to the multiplex PCR reads, yields one record per CDR3 protein. The sample holds fewer than 600,000 distinct CDR3 sequences; 14% are singletons and the top ten take approximately 13%. This TCR was recovered from a woman aged 40-49 years with Graves' hyperthyroidism. This chain uses TRBV29-1 with TRBJ2-1; 8 bases align to TRBD2. Material: blood. CDR3 nucleotides: TGCAGCGTCGAAACGACCCCACTAGCGGAGACCTACAATGAGCAGTTCTTC. Translated, it gives CSVETTPLAETYNEQFF.